In this sample, the clone carrying this TCR beta chain turned up once. The sample has other DNA sequences that encode this CDR3 too. The CDR3 has 14 amino acids. V shed 4 bases and J shed 5 bases, with 15 bases lying between them. Germline lookup yields CDR1 SGHNT and CDR2 YYREEE (reference sequence). TCRdb keeps only in-frame clones here, not all; method: immunoSEQ multiplex PCR. The sample yields 150,000 or so clones, 80% to 90% seen once. This sample was included in a study of cytomegalovirus exposure and HLA in healthy donors. The chain uses TRBV5-4 and TRBJ1-2, with D possibly being TRBD1 (5 bases). The sequence was obtained from a woman aged 30 to 39 in good health and CMV-seropositive. The sequencing sample was made of PBMCs. The CDR3 reads CASSPGQGSYGYTF. CDR3 nucleotides: TGTGCCAGCAGCCCCGGGCAGGGATCTTATGGCTACACCTTC.